One T cell receptor (beta chain) is described in this entry. Its antigen is as yet unknown. Germline CDR1 and CDR2: MNHEY and SVGAGI. CDR3 length: 11 residues. Trimming pared 6 bases from V and 2 bases from J, leaving 5 bases between. During the collection period, no donor immune events like infections were recorded. This record comes from a study of identifying expanded T cells in peripheral blood. The protocol was immunoSEQ multiplex PCR, while the TCRdb copy is restricted to in-frame clones and leaves out a portion. The repertoire holds about 81,000 clones, with around 84% as singletons. Findings and caveats of the study: Over around two and four weeks, about 15 and 19 clones changed, versus around 1.1 between replicates. Roughly two-week clone count variance significantly increased as total template count grew.

This clonotype was sampled from a person aged 18 to 75 in good health. The chain is built from TRBV6-5 and TRBJ2-7; no clear D. Sequencing was carried out using blood. CDR3 amino acids: CASRETYEQYF. CDR3 in DNA: TGTGCCAGCAGGGAAACCTACGAGCAGTACTTC.